The clone carrying this T cell receptor (beta chain) was detected a few times. This record belongs to a study of blood T cell repertoires in COVID-19. The CDR3 length is 16 residues. The V and J ends lost 0 bases and 4 bases, in that order; junction bases with no gene match: 7. From germline, CDR1 is MNHEY and CDR2 SVGAGI. Clones were read by immunoSEQ multiplex PCR, and TCRdb kept only the in-frame ones, dropping some. The table lists 250,000 to 400,000 clones, 87% of them singletons. This chain connects TRBV6-5 to TRBJ1-2; 8 positions agree with TRBD1. This sequence originates from a woman in her 30s who had recovered from COVID-19. The sequencing sample was made of PBMCs or T cells enriched from blood (not recorded which). The CDR3 DNA is TGTGCCAGCAGTTACTCAGGTTACGGACAGGGCTATGGCTACACCTTC. The encoded protein is CASSYSGYGQGYGYTF.